Below are 15 T cell receptor beta chains sequenced from a single sample in a study of a mutant IDH1 vaccine in newly diagnosed glioma. Using immunoSEQ multiplex PCR, the repertoire was profiled, and TCRdb retains in-frame clones only, with some absent. The sample includes over 55,000 clones, just under 90% of them seen just once. Time point meaning: week 5, during vaccination. The study gave 300 ug of mutant IDH1 20-mer peptide per vaccine dose, with topical imiquimod. Their cognate antigens are unknown. Specimen: PBMCs, collected from a glioma patient whose treatment included an IDH1 peptide vaccine. Receptors originate from a woman aged 40 to 49 with glioma.

V usage is TRBV10-2 and J usage is TRBJ2-3, with D perhaps matching TRBD1 or TRBD2 (5 bases each). Germline-derived CDR1 and CDR2 are WSHSY and SAAADI. Trimming cost V 6 bases and J 0 bases, with 13 bases left between them. The CDR3 covers 15 residues. The CDR3 nucleotides are TGCGCCAGCAGAGAGGGGTTGCTGAGCACAGATACGCAGTATTTT. Protein product: CASREGLLSTDTQYF.

CDR3 protein: CASNDGGYQPQHF. The CDR3, as DNA: TGTGCCAGCAATGACGGGGGTTATCAGCCCCAGCATTTT. The rearrangement uses TRBV2 and TRBJ1-5; D is perhaps TRBD1 (5 bases). CDR3 length equals 13 residues. Germline assignment: CDR1 SNHLY and CDR2 FYNNEI. V was cut by 7 bases and J by 5 bases, with 12 bases left in between.

This chain uses TRBV25-1 with TRBJ2-5; D may correspond to TRBD1 or TRBD2 (6 bases each). The germline gives CDR1 MGHDK, CDR2 SYGVNS. The V end was cut by 4 bases, the J end by 0 bases, with 9 bases between. The CDR3 contains 14 residues. CDR3 loop: CASSGRGNQETQYF. The CDR3 DNA is TGTGCCAGCAGTGGGAGGGGGAACCAAGAGACCCAGTACTTC.

This chain joins TRBV30 and TRBJ1-5; D not resolved. Germline lookup yields CDR1 GTSNPN and CDR2 SVGIG (reference sequence). The CDR3 runs to 14 residues. With 3 bases removed from V and 2 bases from J, the gap between germline ends came to 11 bases. Here the CDR3 DNA reads TGTGCCTGGAGCGCCACGGACGGCAATCAGCCCCAGCATTTT. Encoded protein: CAWSATDGNQPQHF.

The genes are TRBV4-3 and TRBJ1-1; possibly TRBD1 for D (5 bases). Trimming pared 4 bases from V and 4 bases from J, leaving 10 bases between. The CDR3 is made up of 13 amino acids. In germline, CDR1 is LGHNA, CDR2 YSLEER. The CDR3 region has the DNA TGCGCCAGCAGCCGAGGGGACGCCACTGAAGCTTTCTTT. It codes for CASSRGDATEAFF.

The chain recombines TRBV29-1 with TRBJ2-1, with D perhaps matching TRBD2 (6 bases). CDR1 SQVTM and CDR2 ANQGSEA come from the germline V gene. Trimming pared 4 bases from V and 3 bases from J, leaving 10 bases between. The CDR3 runs 13 residues. CDR3 nucleotides: TGCAGCGTTGTGTGGGAGGTCTACAATGAGCAGTTCTTC. It specifies CSVVWEVYNEQFF.

The rearrangement joins TRBV7-9 to TRBJ1-1, with a tentative D call TRBD1 (5 bases). Germline CDR1 is SEHNR and CDR2 is FQNEAQ (reference sequence). Deletions cut 0 bases from V and 10 bases from J, with 12 bases between. The CDR3 covers 13 residues. CDR3 coding DNA: TGTGCCAGCAGCTTAGCGCATCGCGGGACAGCTTTCTTT. Translated, it gives CASSLAHRGTAFF.

This sequence joins TRBV29-1 and TRBJ2-5; 16 positions match TRBD2. The germline V gene has CDR1 SQVTM and CDR2 ANQGSEA. There are 12 residues in the CDR3. J lost 9 bases, V lost 7 bases, and 2 bases had no gene match. The CDR3 DNA is TGCAGCGATGGGACTAGCGGGGGGGCCCAGTACTTC. Amino acids: CSDGTSGGAQYF.

The rearrangement joins TRBV7-8 to TRBJ1-2; D is ambiguous. Looked up from germline, CDR1 is SGHVS and CDR2 is FQNEAQ. The V gene lost 1 base and the J gene lost 8 bases, with 8 bases spanning the gap. The CDR3 runs 12 residues. The CDR3 nucleotides read TGTGCCAGCAGCTTAGACGGGGTAGGCTACACCTTC. Amino acids: CASSLDGVGYTF.

V usage is TRBV10-3 and J usage is TRBJ2-3; D ambiguous. The CDR3 spans 14 residues. V was pared by 0 bases and J by 2 bases, with 6 bases between. CDR1 and CDR2 from the germline V gene are ENHRY and SYGVKD. The CDR3 loop is CAISESDSTDTQYF. In DNA form, the CDR3 reads TGTGCCATCAGTGAGTCTGACTCCACAGATACGCAGTATTTT.

This clone has just one count. The rearrangement uses TRBV2 and TRBJ2-3; 7 nucleotides align to TRBD2. The V gene's germline CDR1 is SNHLY and CDR2 FYNNEI. This CDR3 has 13 residues. V dropped 7 bases and J dropped 2; count of bases not matched to a gene: 3. CDR3 amino acids: CASKRETTDTQYF. The CDR3 DNA sequence: TGTGCCAGCAAGCGGGAAACCACAGATACGCAGTATTTT.

This clone came up a few times. The chain recombines TRBV2 with TRBJ1-2; D is uncertain. The CDR3 totals 15 residues. Germline V gene data show CDR1 as SNHLY and CDR2 as FYNNEI. Trimming left V 4 bases short and J 3 bases short, with 15 bases between. The DNA of the CDR3 is TGTGCCAGCAGTGGAGGTTTTGGATTAGACTATGGCTACACCTTC. It is translated as CASSGGFGLDYGYTF.

The rearrangement uses TRBV2 and TRBJ1-2; maybe TRBD1 (6 bases). The germline gives CDR1 SNHLY, CDR2 FYNNEI. The CDR3 loop spans 14 amino acids. V lost 10 bases to trimming and J lost 5 bases, with 20 bases between them. The DNA for the CDR3 is TGTGCCACAATACACCAAGGACAGCCTTATGGCTACACCTTC. The encoded protein is CATIHQGQPYGYTF.

V gene TRBV4-2 combines with J gene TRBJ2-7; a weak D match, TRBD1 (5 bases). CDR1 and CDR2 (germline): LGHNA, YNFKEQ. V dropped 0 bases and J dropped 6 bases, with 15 bases sitting between them. This CDR3 has 15 amino acids. The CDR3 is CASSQDQGQGGEQYF. As DNA, the CDR3 is TGTGCCAGCAGCCAAGATCAAGGCCAGGGCGGCGAGCAGTACTTC.

The V call is TRBV30, the J call TRBJ1-1, with 11 bases fitting TRBD1. Germline assignment: CDR1 GTSNPN and CDR2 SVGIG (reference sequence). CDR3 length: 14 amino acids. V was pared by 5 bases and J by 4 bases, with 6 bases of the junction left unmatched. CDR3 amino acids: CAWDGQGAFTEAFF. For the CDR3, the DNA is TGTGCCTGGGATGGACAGGGGGCATTCACTGAAGCTTTCTTT.